Shown below are 24 T cell receptor beta chains from a single sample sequenced in a study of T-cell reconstitution after alpha-beta-depleted transplantation in children. TCRbeta library preparation incorporated unique molecular identifiers. Each CDR3 protein gets one entry after TCRdb re-called the PCR reads with MiXCR. The sample includes approximately 44,000 distinct CDR3 sequences, about 5% of them seen just once. Sequenced here: PBMCs, mostly from graft donor cells, sampled 60 days after TCRalphabeta/CD19-depleted stem cell transplant. The receptors here all came from a female patient between 2 and 15 years old who had a stem cell transplant for aplastic anemia, so the T cells may come from the graft donor.

This clonotype appeared many times. The chain recombines TRBV20-1 with TRBJ1-2; weak D call: TRBD1 (6 bases). V was clipped by 0 bases and J by 0 bases, with 11 bases between them. CDR1 DFQATT and CDR2 SNEGSKA come from the germline V gene (reference sequence). The CDR3 has 15 amino acids. The CDR3 bases are TGCAGTGCTAGAGATAGGACAGCTTCTAACTATGGCTACACCTTC. It is translated as CSARDRTASNYGYTF.

This clonotype appeared many times. The gene calls are TRBV20-1 and TRBJ1-5, with 7 bases identical to TRBD1. The CDR3 sequence is 13 residues long. V was pared by 6 bases and J by 5 bases, with 7 bases of the junction left unmatched. Germline V lookup: CDR1 DFQATT, CDR2 SNEGSKA (reference sequence). This chain's CDR3 is CSARDSFDQPQHF. In DNA form, the CDR3 reads TGCAGTGCGCGGGACAGTTTCGATCAGCCCCAGCATTTT.

This clonotype was observed many times. The rearrangement joins TRBV12-3 or TRBV12-4 to TRBJ2-3; 8 nucleotides line up with TRBD1. The CDR3 runs to 14 residues. Losses at the gene ends were 5 bases for V and 1 base for J; bases not matched to a gene: 2. This chain's CDR3 is CASSQGAGTDTQYF. CDR3 nucleotide sequence: TGTGCCAGCAGTCAGGGGGCCGGCACAGATACGCAGTATTTT.

In this sample, this clonotype turned up many times. The gene calls are TRBV28 and TRBJ2-7; 8 bases fit TRBD2. In germline, CDR1 is MDHEN, CDR2 SYDVKM. Losses at the gene ends were 3 bases for V and 0 bases for J; bases not matched to a gene: 7. CDR3 size: 16 residues. CDR3 sequence reads: CASSFSLAGLSYEQYF. As DNA, the CDR3 is TGTGCCAGCAGTTTCAGTCTAGCGGGCCTCTCCTACGAGCAGTACTTC.

This clonotype was seen at least ten times. CDR3 coding DNA: TGTGCCACCAGCAGAGTTCAGGGATCTTACAATGAGCAGTTCTTC. Its protein product is CATSRVQGSYNEQFF. The chain has TRBV15 and TRBJ2-1; a possible D gene is TRBD1 (5 bases). This CDR3 is 15 amino acids long. Trimming took off 1 base at V and 4 bases at J, with 11 bases between the two ends. Per the germline V gene, CDR1 is LNHNV and CDR2 is YYDKDF (reference sequence).

This clonotype was observed at least ten times. CDR3 DNA: TGTGCCAGCAGCCAGGAAAGGGATGAAAAACTGTTTTTT. Its translation is CASSQERDEKLFF. The chain links TRBV7-2 to TRBJ1-4; D is ambiguous. The CDR3 loop spans 13 amino acids. CDR1 is SGHTA, CDR2 FQGNSA, per germline. V was pared by 5 bases and J by 6 bases, with 10 bases between.

This clonotype came up many times. The genes are TRBV9 and TRBJ2-2; 8 nucleotides line up with TRBD1. J gave up 5 bases and V 4 bases, and 16 bases lay outside the gene matches. Germline lookup yields CDR1 SGDLS and CDR2 YYNGEE. This CDR3 is built from 18 residues. As DNA, the CDR3 is TGTGCCAGCAGCCAATCGCCCCCAGGGGGCGGAAGGACCGGGGAGCTGTTTTTT. This encodes CASSQSPPGGGRTGELFF. Using reference TRBV9 and TRBJ2-2 for the parts outside the CDR3, the full variable domain is DSGVTQTPKHLITATGQRVTLRCSPRSGDLSVYWYQQSLDQGLQFLIQYYNGEERAKGNILERFSAQQFPDLHSELNLSSLELGDSALYFCASSQSPPGGGRTGELFFGEGSRLTVL.

For this clonotype: One base away lies a much larger clone, so this may be a sequencing read error. The chain recombines TRBV20-1 with TRBJ2-3, with D maybe TRBD2 (7 bases). The V end lost 7 bases, the J end lost 5 bases, and 22 bases lay between the germline ends. The germline CDR1 and CDR2 sequences are DFQATT and SNEGSKA (reference sequence). There are 15 residues in the CDR3. In DNA, the CDR3 is TGCAGTGTCCGGGGGCGGAGGGAGGGCCAAGATACGCAGTATTTT. Its protein is CSVRGRREGQDTQYF.

This clonotype has at least ten counts. This rearrangement joins TRBV3-1 to TRBJ1-2; D remains unclear. CDR1 is LGHDT, CDR2 YNNKEL, per germline (reference sequence). Deletions cut 1 base from V and 5 bases from J, with 5 bases between. The CDR3 has 12 amino acids. CDR3: CASSQGGYGYTF. CDR3 DNA sequence: TGTGCCAGCAGCCAAGGAGGGTATGGCTACACCTTC.

In this sample, this clonotype turned up many times. The gene calls are TRBV25-1 and TRBJ1-6; D gene ambiguous. The V gene's germline CDR1 is MGHDK and CDR2 SYGVNS. V lost 4 bases and J 9 bases, leaving 13 bases between the germline ends. This CDR3 region has 14 residues. The CDR3 region has the DNA TGTGCCAGCAGTGTCCTCCGGGGTTCTTCACCCCTCCACTTT. Translated, it gives CASSVLRGSSPLHF.

This chain uses TRBV18 with TRBJ1-1, with D perhaps TRBD1 (6 bases). V was clipped by 4 bases and J by 3 bases, with 9 bases between them. Germline V lookup: CDR1 KGHSH, CDR2 LQKENI. The length of the CDR3 is 13 residues. In DNA, the CDR3 is TGTGCCAGCTCACAGGGGGTCGACACTGAAGCTTTCTTT. Its protein is CASSQGVDTEAFF.

This clonotype was observed many times. The J gene is TRBJ1-6, the V gene TRBV28; 8 nucleotides agree with TRBD1. The CDR3 runs 16 residues. Losses at the gene ends were 4 bases for V and 10 bases for J; bases not matched to a gene: 12. The germline V gene encodes CDR1 MDHEN and CDR2 SYDVKM. In DNA, the CDR3 is TGTGCCAGCAGTTCCTCCTGGCAGGGGGCACCCTCACCCCTCCACTTT. This sequence encodes CASSSSWQGAPSPLHF.

This chain links TRBV3-1 with TRBJ2-1; D is ambiguous. This CDR3 is 13 amino acids long. CDR1 is LGHDT and CDR2 is YNNKEL in the germline V gene (reference sequence). V shed 1 base and J shed 3 bases, with 4 bases lying between them. CDR3 residues: CASSQGVYNEQFF. The CDR3 DNA reads as TGTGCCAGCAGCCAAGGGGTCTACAATGAGCAGTTCTTC.

This clonotype has only a few counts. The J gene is TRBJ2-3, the V gene TRBV5-8; 10 positions agree with TRBD1. Germline lookup yields CDR1 SGHTS and CDR2 YDEGEE. V gave up 4 bases and J gave up 7 bases; unmatched junction bases: 21. This CDR3 is built from 19 residues. This CDR3 is CASSDTSGGTGERGYTQYF. CDR3 coding DNA: TGTGCCAGCAGCGATACAAGTGGGGGGACAGGGGAAAGAGGCTATACGCAGTATTTT. The full variable domain, in which reference TRBV5-8 and TRBJ2-3 provide the parts outside the CDR3, is EAGVTQSPTHLIKTRGQQATLRCSPISGHTSVYWYQQALGLGLQFLLWYDEGEERNRGNFPPRFSGRQFPNYSSELNVNALELEDSALYLCASSDTSGGTGERGYTQYFGPGTRLTVL.

This clonotype was found many times. This chain joins TRBV15 and TRBJ2-1, with a tentative D call TRBD2 (5 bases). The germline V and J ends were trimmed by 8 bases and 9 bases, with 11 bases remaining between them. This CDR3 contains 11 residues. Germline CDR1 and CDR2: LNHNV and YYDKDF (reference sequence). The CDR3 reads CATWTGSEQFF. CDR3 DNA sequence: TGTGCCACCTGGACGGGGAGTGAGCAGTTCTTC.

This clonotype was seen ten or more times. The chain combines TRBV13 with TRBJ2-7; D gene ambiguous. The CDR3 covers 15 residues. Trimming stripped 2 bases from V and 1 base from J, with 12 bases between. CDR1 is PRHDT and CDR2 is FYEKMQ in the germline V gene (reference sequence). CDR3 loop: CASSLRQVLSYEQYF. CDR3 coding DNA: TGTGCCAGCAGCTTACGGCAGGTATTATCCTACGAGCAGTACTTC.

There are many counts of this clonotype. This rearrangement joins TRBV28 to TRBJ2-7; 10 positions agree with TRBD2. The V gene's germline CDR1 is MDHEN and CDR2 SYDVKM. J gave up 5 bases and V 4 bases, and 5 bases lay outside the gene matches. The CDR3 extends over 14 amino acids. The CDR3, as DNA: TGTGCCAGCAGTTCTCTAGCGGGGGTAGACGAGCAGTACTTC. Its protein is CASSSLAGVDEQYF.

The chain combines TRBV7-2 with TRBJ2-1; the D is unclear. TRBJ2-7 explains the end of the DNA better; the J call may be wrong. Germline assignment: CDR1 SGHTA and CDR2 FQGNSA. The CDR3 loop spans 11 amino acids. As DNA, the CDR3 is TGTGCCAGCAGCTTCCAAAATGAGCAGTACTTC. The encoded protein is CASSFQNEQYF.

This clonotype was detected many times. The V call is TRBV7-2, the J call TRBJ2-1; D unresolved. The CDR3 contains 13 residues. Trimming stripped 1 base from V and 0 bases from J, with 1 base between. In germline, CDR1 is SGHTA, CDR2 FQGNSA. The CDR3 spells CASSLDSYNEQFF. In DNA, the CDR3 is TGTGCCAGCAGCTTAGACTCCTACAATGAGCAGTTCTTC.

This clonotype was counted ten times or more. The CDR3 DNA follows: TGTGCCAGCAGCTTAGGCGGCACATCTAACTATGGCTACACCTTC. Its protein is CASSLGGTSNYGYTF. This rearrangement joins TRBV7-2 to TRBJ1-2; the D is unclear. Germline V lookup: CDR1 SGHTA, CDR2 FQGNSA. The CDR3 sequence is 15 residues long. V was clipped by 1 base and J by 0 bases, with 9 bases between them.

This clonotype was recorded at least ten times. CDR3 sequence (DNA): TGTGCCACCAGCAGAGATCCAGCAGGGGGCACTGAAGCTTTCTTT. Translation gives CATSRDPAGGTEAFF. The V gene is TRBV15, the J gene TRBJ1-1, with 7 nucleotides matching TRBD1. V was pared by 0 bases and J by 4 bases, with 5 bases of the junction left unmatched. The V gene's germline CDR1 is LNHNV and CDR2 YYDKDF (reference sequence). The CDR3 runs to 15 residues.

This clonotype came up a few times. This chain links TRBV6-6 with TRBJ1-4; TRBD1 aligns across 8 bases. V lost 2 bases, J lost 11 bases, and 7 bases stayed unmatched. Per germline, CDR1 MNHNY and CDR2 SVGAGI (reference sequence). This CDR3 comprises 14 residues. For the CDR3, the DNA is TGTGCCAGCAGTTACCCCCTGGACAGGGCGAAACTGTTTTTT. Amino acids: CASSYPLDRAKLFF.

At least ten counts were recorded for this clonotype. The chain couples TRBV5-6 to TRBJ2-7; 7 nucleotides line up with TRBD1. The CDR3 has 13 residues. Losses at the gene ends were 4 bases for V and 4 bases for J; bases not matched to a gene: 5. Looked up from germline, CDR1 is SGHDT and CDR2 is YYEEEE. CDR3 loop: CASSPGTEYEQYF. CDR3 sequence (DNA): TGTGCCAGCAGCCCAGGGACAGAGTACGAGCAGTACTTC.

This clonotype was detected ten times or more. The chain uses TRBV6-1 and TRBJ2-2, with a weak D call TRBD1 (5 bases). CDR1 is MNHNS, CDR2 SASEGT, per germline. V lost 6 bases and J 5 bases, leaving 13 bases between the germline ends. The CDR3 length is 14 residues. The CDR3 protein is CASRSLGRTGELFF. CDR3 bases: TGTGCCAGCAGGAGCCTGGGGCGGACCGGGGAGCTGTTTTTT.